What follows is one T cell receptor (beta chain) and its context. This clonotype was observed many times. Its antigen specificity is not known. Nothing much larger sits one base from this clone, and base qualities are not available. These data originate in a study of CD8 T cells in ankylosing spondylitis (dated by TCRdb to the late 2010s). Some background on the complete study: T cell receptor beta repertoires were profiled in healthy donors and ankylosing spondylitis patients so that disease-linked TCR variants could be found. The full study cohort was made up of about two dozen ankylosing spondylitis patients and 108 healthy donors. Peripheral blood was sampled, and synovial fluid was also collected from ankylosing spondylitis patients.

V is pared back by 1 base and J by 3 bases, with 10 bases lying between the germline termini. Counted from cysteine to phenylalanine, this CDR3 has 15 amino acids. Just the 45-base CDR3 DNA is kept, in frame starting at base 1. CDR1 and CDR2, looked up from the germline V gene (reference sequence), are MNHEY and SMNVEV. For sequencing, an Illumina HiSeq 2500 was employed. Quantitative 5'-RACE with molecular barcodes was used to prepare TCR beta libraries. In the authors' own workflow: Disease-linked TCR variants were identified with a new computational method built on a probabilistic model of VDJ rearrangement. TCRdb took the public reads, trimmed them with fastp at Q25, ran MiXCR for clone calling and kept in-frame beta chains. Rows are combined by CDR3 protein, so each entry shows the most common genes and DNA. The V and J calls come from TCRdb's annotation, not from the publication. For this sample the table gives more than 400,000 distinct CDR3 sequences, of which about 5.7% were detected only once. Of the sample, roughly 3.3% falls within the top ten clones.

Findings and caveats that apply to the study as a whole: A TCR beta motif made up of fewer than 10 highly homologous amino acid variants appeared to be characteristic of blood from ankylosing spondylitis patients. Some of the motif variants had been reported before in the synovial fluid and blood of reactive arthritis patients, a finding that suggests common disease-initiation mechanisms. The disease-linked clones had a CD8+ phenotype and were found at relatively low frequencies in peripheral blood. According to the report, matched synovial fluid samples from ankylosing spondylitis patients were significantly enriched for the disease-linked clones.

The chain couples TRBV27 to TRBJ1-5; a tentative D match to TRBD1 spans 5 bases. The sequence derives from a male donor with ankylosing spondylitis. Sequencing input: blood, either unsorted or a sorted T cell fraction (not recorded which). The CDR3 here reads CASSLYQGYNQPQHF. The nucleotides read TGTGCCAGCAGTTTATACCAGGGATACAATCAGCCCCAGCATTTT.